The 8 T cell receptor beta chains below come from one sample, sequenced in a study of cytomegalovirus exposure and HLA in healthy donors. Primers for the PCR totalled 60 Vbeta and 13 Jbeta. Assay: immunoSEQ multiplex PCR; the TCRdb copy retains only in-frame clones and omits some. Among approximately 97,000 clones listed, 63% were seen once. Sequenced input: PBMCs. These receptors all come from a human donor in good health.

The V and J genes are TRBV30 and TRBJ2-3, with D unclear. CDR3 length: 14 amino acids. Germline CDR1 reads GTSNPN; CDR2 reads SVGIG (reference sequence). The germline V and J ends were trimmed by 8 bases and 4 bases, with 19 bases remaining between them. The CDR3 DNA sequence: TGTGCCCGGACGGTCGGTTCCGTTCCAGATACGCAGTATTTT. Amino acids: CARTVGSVPDTQYF.

The chain carries TRBV5-1 and TRBJ2-1, with 7 bases aligning to TRBD2. V shed 0 bases, J shed 7 bases, and the junction held 13 bases outside the gene matches. CDR3 size: 17 residues. The germline CDR1 and CDR2 sequences are SGHRS and YFSETQ. CDR3 sequence (DNA): TGCGCCAGCAGCTTGGCCGGTCCAGGAGGGAGGGTTAATGAGCAGTTCTTC. It specifies CASSLAGPGGRVNEQFF.

On this clone: The same CDR3 is also encoded by other DNA sequences in this sample. The J gene is TRBJ2-7, the V gene TRBV2, with a tentative D call TRBD2 (5 bases). The CDR3 has 14 amino acids. V was shortened by 6 bases and J by 6 bases, with 18 bases between the two germline ends. The germline V gene encodes CDR1 SNHLY and CDR2 FYNNEI. CDR3 in DNA: TGTGCCAGCAGGGGGTTGGTGGAGGTTCGCGAGCAGTACTTC. Its protein product is CASRGLVEVREQYF. The entire variable domain, with the rest obtained from reference TRBV2 and TRBJ2-7, is as follows: EPEVTQTPSHQVTQMGQEVILRCVPISNHLYFYWYRQILGQKVEFLVSFYNNEISEKSEIFDDQFSVERPDGSNFTLKIRSTKLEDSAMYFCASRGLVEVREQYFGPGTRLTVT.

The chain joins TRBV4-1 to TRBJ2-7; 8 nucleotides align to TRBD1. The CDR3 has 15 residues. With V trimmed by 1 base and J by 0 bases, 2 bases remained unmatched. The V gene's germline CDR1 is MGHRA and CDR2 YSYEKL. The CDR3 DNA is TGCGCCAGCAGCCAAGTCACAGGGGGCTCCTACGAGCAGTACTTC. Translated: CASSQVTGGSYEQYF.

This clone has at least ten counts. V usage is TRBV10-3 and J usage is TRBJ2-1, with TRBD2 matching 10 bases. J was trimmed by 0 bases and V by 2 bases; bases with no gene match: 7. CDR3 length: 18 amino acids. Per germline, CDR1 ENHRY and CDR2 SYGVKD. The CDR3 sequence is CAISEGLAGANSYNEQFF. In DNA form, the CDR3 reads TGTGCCATCAGTGAGGGGCTAGCGGGAGCCAACTCCTACAATGAGCAGTTCTTC.

The rearrangement uses TRBV28 and TRBJ2-3, with a tentative D call TRBD2 (6 bases). The ends were cut back, 7 bases at V and 0 bases at J, with 11 bases in the middle. Germline values: CDR1 MDHEN, CDR2 SYDVKM. This CDR3 is 14 amino acids long. CDR3 sequence (DNA): TGTGCCAGCATTGAGCGGGTTAGCACAGATACGCAGTATTTT. Translated: CASIERVSTDTQYF.

The chain is built from TRBV14 and TRBJ2-1; 7 bases are a match to TRBD2. The CDR3 is made up of 14 amino acids. The junction had 8 bases not matched to a gene; V was cut back by 6 bases and J by 6 bases. The germline CDR1 and CDR2 sequences are SGHDN and FVKESK. The CDR3, as DNA: TGTGCCAGCAGTCGACTCGAGCGGGGCAATGAGCAGTTCTTC. This translates into CASSRLERGNEQFF. The variable domain in full, with the rest retrieved from reference TRBV14 and TRBJ2-1, is EAGVTQFPSHSVIEKGQTVTLRCDPISGHDNLYWYRRVMGKEIKFLLHFVKESKQDESGMPNNRFLAERTGGTYSTLKVQPAELEDSGVYFCASSRLERGNEQFFGPGTRLTVL.

The rearrangement joins TRBV28 to TRBJ1-5; D gene unclear. CDR1 is MDHEN, CDR2 SYDVKM, per germline. Trimming cost V 3 bases and J 5 bases, with 8 bases left between them. The CDR3 runs to 13 residues. The CDR3: CASSFGFDQPQHF. DNA for the CDR3: TGTGCCAGCAGTTTCGGTTTCGATCAGCCCCAGCATTTT.